This T cell receptor beta chain was captured in a study of radiotherapy plus CTLA-4 blockade in lung cancer. Germline assignment: CDR1 MNHEY and CDR2 SMNVEV (reference sequence). The CDR3 spans 14 residues. V was shortened by 5 bases and J by 0 bases, with 11 bases between the two germline ends. Assay: immunoSEQ multiplex PCR; the TCRdb copy retains only in-frame clones and omits some. The sample carries roughly 90,000 clones, approximately 79% recorded once. Enrolled patients, whose metastatic non-small-cell lung cancer was chemo-refractory, received focal radiation plus CTLA-4 blockade with ipilimumab.

V is TRBV27 and J is TRBJ2-7; D unclear. The specimen was peripheral blood, collected from a patient treated with radiotherapy plus ipilimumab. The source is a human donor with non-small cell lung cancer that progressed on radiotherapy plus ipilimumab. The chain's CDR3 is CASSPRESSYEQYF. The CDR3 DNA follows: TGTGCCAGCAGTCCCCGTGAGAGCTCCTACGAGCAGTACTTC.